Presented here are 23 T cell receptor beta chains from one specimen sequenced in a study of cytomegalovirus exposure and HLA in healthy donors. In the PCR, 60 Vbeta and 13 Jbeta primers were used. Clones were sequenced by immunoSEQ multiplex PCR, and TCRdb holds only the in-frame ones, with some missing. The table lists around 92,000 clones, 60% to 85% of them singletons. What was sequenced was PBMCs. The receptors originated from a man aged 60-69 years in good health and CMV-seropositive.

The rearrangement joins TRBV10-3 to TRBJ1-6; D is uncertain. The V gene lost 10 bases and the J gene lost 5 bases, with 12 bases spanning the gap. Germline V lookup: CDR1 ENHRY, CDR2 SYGVKD. CDR3 length: 13 residues. The CDR3 loop is CATTGVNNSPLHF. In DNA form, the CDR3 reads TGTGCCACGACGGGAGTAAATAATTCACCCCTCCACTTT.

The rearrangement links TRBV6-1 to TRBJ1-1; D remains ambiguous. With 2 bases removed from V and 6 bases from J, the gap between germline ends came to 13 bases. CDR3 length: 14 residues. CDR1 and CDR2 from the germline V gene are MNHNS and SASEGT. CDR3 sequence (DNA): TGTGCCAGCAGTGAATGGAGAGCCAACTCTGAAGCTTTCTTT. It encodes CASSEWRANSEAFF.

J is TRBJ2-7 and V is TRBV30; 7 nucleotides align to TRBD1. This CDR3 region has 14 residues. V trimming: 1 base; J trimming: 1 base; junction bases outside the gene matches: 4. From germline, CDR1 is GTSNPN and CDR2 SVGIG (reference sequence). The CDR3 DNA sequence: TGTGCCTGGAGTGGGTGGACAGGTTCCTACGAGCAGTACTTC. Protein: CAWSGWTGSYEQYF.

The chain employs TRBV27 and TRBJ2-3, with a weak D call TRBD2 (7 bases). The germline gives CDR1 MNHEY, CDR2 SMNVEV (reference sequence). V was clipped by 2 bases and J by 4 bases, with 16 bases between them. The CDR3 is made up of 16 amino acids. In DNA form, the CDR3 reads TGTGCCAGCAGTTTAAGTCTGGACAGCGGGGCAGATACGCAGTATTTT. Amino acids: CASSLSLDSGADTQYF.

V and J are TRBV6-5 and TRBJ2-5; D may be TRBD2 (6 bases). Gene TRBJ2-7 matches the end of the DNA better, so the J call may be wrong. The CDR3 is 16 residues long. Looked up from germline, CDR1 is MNHEY and CDR2 is SVGAGI. Written as DNA, the CDR3 is TGTGCCAGCAGTTACTCTGGGAGGTTCTCCGGATACGAGCAGTACTTC. It encodes CASSYSGRFSGYEQYF.

On this clone itself: Distinct nucleotide sequences in the sample also encode this CDR3. The CDR3 reads CASSYSEDSAYGYTF. Here the CDR3 DNA reads TGTGCCAGCAGTTACTCAGAGGACAGCGCCTATGGCTACACCTTC. The chain couples TRBV6-6 to TRBJ1-2, with D tentatively TRBD1 (6 bases). The V and J ends lost 0 bases and 4 bases respectively, with 12 bases between them. The CDR3 extends over 15 amino acids. Germline CDR1 and CDR2: MNHNY and SVGAGI (reference sequence).

This clone has just a few counts. The CDR3 sequence: CASSPRQGHNEQFF. CDR3 DNA sequence: TGTGCCAGCAGCCCGAGACAGGGCCACAATGAGCAGTTCTTC. The V and J genes are TRBV9 and TRBJ2-1; 7 bases match TRBD1. The CDR3 is 14 residues long. Trimming took 4 bases from V and 5 from J; bases not matched to a gene: 6. CDR1 and CDR2 (germline): SGDLS, YYNGEE. Full variable domain (missing parts from reference TRBV9 and TRBJ2-1): DSGVTQTPKHLITATGQRVTLRCSPRSGDLSVYWYQQSLDQGLQFLIQYYNGEERAKGNILERFSAQQFPDLHSELNLSSLELGDSALYFCASSPRQGHNEQFFGPGTRLTVL.

A note on this clone: At one of its ends the junction is not consistent with the germline gene, which may arise from a read error. The chain carries TRBV5-4 and TRBJ1-1; no clear D. Per the germline V gene, CDR1 is SGHNT and CDR2 is YYREEE (reference sequence). There are 13 residues in the CDR3. CDR3 sequence reads: CASSLTGNAEAFF. The CDR3 region has the DNA TGTGCCAGCAGCTTGACCGGGAACGCTGAAGCTTTCTTT. Based on the CDR3 plus reference TRBV5-4 and TRBJ1-1, the full variable domain is ETGVTQSPTHLIKTRGQQVTLRCSSQSGHNTVSWYQQALGQGPQFIFQYYREEENGRGNFPPRFSGLQFPNYSSELNVNALELDDSALYLCASSLTGNAEAFFGQGTRLTVV.

V is TRBV7-9 and J is TRBJ1-5; 8 positions match TRBD1. This CDR3 spans 12 amino acids. V was pared by 6 bases and J by 15 bases, with 10 bases of the junction left unmatched. The germline V gene has CDR1 SEHNR and CDR2 FQNEAQ (reference sequence). The CDR3 sequence: CASSSGQGKWHF. Written as DNA, the CDR3 is TGTGCCAGCAGTTCTGGACAGGGAAAGTGGCATTTT.

This chain uses TRBV7-9 with TRBJ2-4; D may be TRBD2 (6 bases). From germline, CDR1 is SEHNR and CDR2 FQNEAQ (reference sequence). This CDR3 has 14 residues. V was pared by 1 base and J by 14 bases, with 18 bases between. The CDR3 sequence: CASSLEGTSPPEYF. The CDR3 bases are TGTGCCAGCAGCTTAGAGGGAACTAGCCCTCCAGAGTACTTC.

The CDR3 DNA sequence: TGTGCCAGCAGCTTCGGGGGGGTGGGCGAGCAGTACTTC. Translation gives CASSFGGVGEQYF. V is TRBV5-6 and J is TRBJ2-7; TRBD2 agrees at 8 bases. Germline-derived CDR1 and CDR2 are SGHDT and YYEEEE. V gave up 2 bases and J gave up 6 bases; unmatched junction bases: 4. The CDR3 covers 13 residues.

The J gene is TRBJ2-3, the V gene TRBV11-3; 7 nucleotides agree with TRBD1. The V gene's germline CDR1 is SGHNT and CDR2 YENEEA. The CDR3 sequence is 15 residues long. The V and J ends lost 5 bases and 2 bases, in that order; junction bases with no gene match: 7. The CDR3 nucleotides read TGTGCCAGCAGCCAACGACAGGGATCCACAGATACGCAGTATTTT. As protein: CASSQRQGSTDTQYF.

There are a few counts of this clone. This sequence joins TRBV28 and TRBJ2-7; 10 bases are a match to TRBD1. CDR1 and CDR2 from the germline V gene are MDHEN and SYDVKM. The CDR3 contains 16 residues. V lost 5 bases and J lost 5; bases outside the gene matches: 12. Here the CDR3 DNA reads TGTGCCAGCAGTGGGACCGGGACAGGGGCTCAACACGAGCAGTACTTC. The encoded protein is CASSGTGTGAQHEQYF.

Only a few counts were recorded for this clone. The rearrangement uses TRBV6-5 and TRBJ2-7; 10 bases agree with TRBD2. Per the germline V gene, CDR1 is MNHEY and CDR2 is SVGAGI. Trimming cost V 5 bases and J 4 bases; bases outside gene matches: 5. The CDR3 runs 14 residues. The CDR3 nucleotides read TGTGCCAGCAGTCGGACTAGCGGCCAGTACGAGCAGTACTTC. Amino acid sequence: CASSRTSGQYEQYF.

This clone was seen once. This chain uses TRBV12-5 with TRBJ1-5; D gene unclear. The CDR3 consists of 16 residues. Germline loops: CDR1 LGHNT, CDR2 FRNRAP. Trimming removed 1 base at V and 3 bases at J, with 13 bases between. CDR3 DNA sequence: TGTGCTAGTGGTTTGGACTTCGCCTCCCCCAATCAGCCCCAGCATTTT. Translation: CASGLDFASPNQPQHF.

This chain uses TRBV6-5 with TRBJ2-7; TRBD1 aligns across 8 bases. Trimming cost V 0 bases and J 6 bases; bases outside gene matches: 4. CDR1 and CDR2 from the germline V gene are MNHEY and SVGAGI. CDR3 length: 14 amino acids. The CDR3 protein is CASSYSPTGAEQYF. As DNA, the CDR3 is TGTGCCAGCAGTTACTCCCCGACAGGGGCCGAGCAGTACTTC.

The chain is built from TRBV9 and TRBJ2-7; 10 bases align to TRBD1. The CDR3 length is 15 residues. The germline CDR1 and CDR2 sequences are SGDLS and YYNGEE. With V trimmed by 3 bases and J by 2 bases, 5 bases remained unmatched. The CDR3 protein is CASSADRGAPYEQYF. The CDR3 DNA reads TGTGCCAGCAGCGCGGACAGGGGGGCCCCCTACGAGCAGTACTTC.

This sequence joins TRBV5-4 and TRBJ2-3; D perhaps matches TRBD2 (5 bases). In germline, CDR1 is SGHNT, CDR2 YYREEE (reference sequence). V was pared by 4 bases and J by 2 bases, with 17 bases between. This CDR3 region has 16 residues. The CDR3: CASSPKGLPLTDTQYF. The CDR3 coding sequence is TGTGCCAGCAGCCCCAAAGGACTCCCGCTCACAGATACGCAGTATTTT.

The CDR3 protein is CAWSRTNQPQHF. The CDR3 DNA reads as TGTGCCTGGAGTAGGACAAATCAGCCCCAGCATTTT. The V gene is TRBV30, the J gene TRBJ1-5, with a possible D match to TRBD1 (5 bases). Deletions cut 2 bases from V and 4 bases from J, with 6 bases between. CDR1 is GTSNPN, CDR2 SVGIG, per germline (reference sequence). This CDR3 is built from 12 residues.

This sequence joins TRBV9 and TRBJ2-2, with TRBD1 identical over 7 bases. The V segment lost 4 bases and the J segment 5 bases; nucleotides outside the gene matches: 14. The CDR3 loop spans 17 amino acids. Germline CDR1 SGDLS, CDR2 YYNGEE. Written as DNA, the CDR3 is TGTGCCAGCAGCTTTCTACCCTCGGGACAGCTTACCGGGGAGCTGTTTTTT. Amino acid sequence: CASSFLPSGQLTGELFF.

This clone has only a few counts. This sequence joins TRBV7-2 and TRBJ2-7; the D gene is possibly TRBD1 (5 bases). V shed 2 bases and J shed 5 bases, with 13 bases lying between them. Germline assignment: CDR1 SGHTA and CDR2 FQGNSA. The CDR3 is made up of 14 amino acids. CDR3 nucleotides: TGTGCCAGCAGCTTATGGGCAGGGCCGAACGAGCAGTACTTC. This translates into CASSLWAGPNEQYF.

The rearrangement links TRBV7-9 to TRBJ2-7; 7 bases are a match to TRBD2. The CDR3 has 13 amino acids. Germline V gene sequence: CDR1 SEHNR, CDR2 FQNEAQ (reference sequence). V gave up 3 bases and J gave up 3 bases; unmatched junction bases: 2. The CDR3 sequence is CASSFAGDYEQYF. CDR3 nucleotides: TGTGCCAGCAGCTTCGCGGGGGACTACGAGCAGTACTTC.

The rearrangement links TRBV7-9 to TRBJ1-4; D not certain. Trimming took off 9 bases at V and 4 bases at J, with 15 bases between the two ends. CDR3 length equals 14 residues. CDR1 and CDR2 from the germline V gene are SEHNR and FQNEAQ (reference sequence). The CDR3 sequence: CASHYAGDNEKLFF. CDR3 DNA: TGTGCCAGTCACTATGCGGGAGATAATGAAAAACTGTTTTTT.